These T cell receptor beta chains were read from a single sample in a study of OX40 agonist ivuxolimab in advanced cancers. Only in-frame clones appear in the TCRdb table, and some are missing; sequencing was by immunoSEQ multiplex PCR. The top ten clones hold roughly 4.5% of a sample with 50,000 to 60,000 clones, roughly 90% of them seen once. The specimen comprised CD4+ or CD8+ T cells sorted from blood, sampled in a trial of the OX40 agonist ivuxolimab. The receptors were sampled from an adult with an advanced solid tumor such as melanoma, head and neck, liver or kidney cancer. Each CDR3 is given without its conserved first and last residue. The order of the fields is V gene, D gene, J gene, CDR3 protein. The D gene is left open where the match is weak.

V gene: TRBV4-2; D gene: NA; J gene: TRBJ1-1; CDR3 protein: ASSQEAGRGRADEAF
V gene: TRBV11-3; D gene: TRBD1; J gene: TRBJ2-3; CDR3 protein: ASSLERLGTGRDTQY
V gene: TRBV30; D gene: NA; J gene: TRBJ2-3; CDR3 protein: AWSVQDTQY
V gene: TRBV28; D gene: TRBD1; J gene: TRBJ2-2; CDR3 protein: ASREGQGNTGELF
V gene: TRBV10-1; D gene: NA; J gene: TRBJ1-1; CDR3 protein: ASSSGTGGTEAF
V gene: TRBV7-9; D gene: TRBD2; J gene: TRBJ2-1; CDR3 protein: ASRLAGGDYNEQF
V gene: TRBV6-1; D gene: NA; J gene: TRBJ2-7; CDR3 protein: ASREWADYEQY
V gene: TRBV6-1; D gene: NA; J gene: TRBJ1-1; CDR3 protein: ASSDYGRAKNTEAF
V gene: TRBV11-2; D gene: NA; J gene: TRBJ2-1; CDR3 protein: ASSLDQGGGEQF
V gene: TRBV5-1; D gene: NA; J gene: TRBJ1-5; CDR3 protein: ASSLVAGTDQPQH
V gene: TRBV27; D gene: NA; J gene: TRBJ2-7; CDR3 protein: ASSTFPGQGGYEQY
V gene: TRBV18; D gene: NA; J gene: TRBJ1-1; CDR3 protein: ASATTGGDTEAF
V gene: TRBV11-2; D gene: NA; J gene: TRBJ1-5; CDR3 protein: ASSLDRSDQPQH
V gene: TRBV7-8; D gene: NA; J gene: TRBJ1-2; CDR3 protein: ASSLGVRGPYGYT
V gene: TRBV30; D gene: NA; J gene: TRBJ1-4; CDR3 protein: ALRPTNEKLF
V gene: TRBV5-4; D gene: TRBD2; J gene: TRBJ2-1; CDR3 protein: ASSSTSGGGEQF
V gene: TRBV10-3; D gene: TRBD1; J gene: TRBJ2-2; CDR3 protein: AIGTGDNTGELF
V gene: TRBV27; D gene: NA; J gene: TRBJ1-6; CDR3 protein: ASSLGGGVNSPLH
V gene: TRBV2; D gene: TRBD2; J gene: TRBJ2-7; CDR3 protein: ASSEQTSGTSYEQY
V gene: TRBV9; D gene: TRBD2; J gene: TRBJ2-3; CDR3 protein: ASSTRTSGGSSTDTQY
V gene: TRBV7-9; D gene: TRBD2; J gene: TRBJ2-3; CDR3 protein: ASSSQGLAGQITDTQY
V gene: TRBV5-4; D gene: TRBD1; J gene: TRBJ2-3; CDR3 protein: ASSLEGARNTQY
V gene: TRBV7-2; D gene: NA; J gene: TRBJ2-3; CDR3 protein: ASRSGHPGTDTQY
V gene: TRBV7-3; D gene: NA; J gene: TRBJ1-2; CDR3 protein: ASSLNGRGTGNYGYT